The 2 T cell receptor beta chains in this list originate from one sample, sequenced in a study of blood T cell repertoires in COVID-19. The assay was immunoSEQ multiplex PCR, and TCRdb's table has in-frame clones only and misses some. The sample holds under 150,000 clones, 83% seen once. The sequenced material came from peripheral blood. These receptors all stem from a man at least 80 years old with active or convalescent COVID-19.

V is TRBV27 and J is TRBJ2-5, with 9 nucleotides matching TRBD2. The junction had 1 base not matched to a gene; V was cut back by 2 bases and J by 0 bases. Germline lookup yields CDR1 MNHEY and CDR2 SMNVEV (reference sequence). The CDR3 consists of 15 residues. CDR3 loop: CASSLLAGYQETQYF. The CDR3 DNA is TGTGCCAGCAGTTTACTAGCGGGGTACCAAGAGACCCAGTACTTC.

This sequence joins TRBV4-3 and TRBJ2-3, with D maybe TRBD2 (7 bases). Germline CDR1 and CDR2: LGHNA and YSLEER. This CDR3 comprises 15 residues. Trimming pared 0 bases from V and 5 bases from J, leaving 12 bases between. The CDR3 loop reads CASSQEGGAGDTQYF. The CDR3 nucleotides read TGCGCCAGCAGCCAAGAGGGGGGGGCCGGAGATACGCAGTATTTT.